One sample yielded the 15 T cell receptor beta chains listed below, sequenced in a study of T cell responses to AZD1222 COVID-19 vaccine. Generated by immunoSEQ multiplex PCR, the TCRdb table keeps only in-frame clones and is missing some. The sample records 100,000 or so clones, more than 70% being singletons. The starting material was peripheral blood, obtained on day 0 of AZD1222 vaccination. The receptors come from an adult in good health.

The rearrangement joins TRBV5-1 to TRBJ2-2; 7 bases map to TRBD2. Germline assignment: CDR1 SGHRS and CDR2 YFSETQ. CDR3 length equals 16 residues. J gave up 7 bases and V 5 bases, and 14 bases lay outside the gene matches. The CDR3 nucleotides read TGCGCCAGCAGATTCGCTAGCGGAGGTGGGGACGGGGAGCTGTTTTTT. Protein product: CASRFASGGGDGELFF.

This rearrangement joins TRBV19 to TRBJ2-7; the D gene is possibly TRBD2 (6 bases). The CDR3 covers 12 residues. V lost 4 bases and J 4 bases, leaving 8 bases between the germline ends. Looked up from germline, CDR1 is LNHDA and CDR2 is SQIVND (reference sequence). CDR3 DNA sequence: TGTGCCAGTAGTAATAGCGGATACGAGCAGTACTTC. Translation: CASSNSGYEQYF.

This chain links TRBV28 with TRBJ1-2; 7 nucleotides line up with TRBD1. V shed 4 bases, J shed 4 bases, and the junction held 6 bases outside the gene matches. The CDR3 covers 14 residues. Germline V gives CDR1 MDHEN, CDR2 SYDVKM. The CDR3 loop is CASSSQGEGYGYTF. CDR3 nucleotides: TGTGCCAGCAGTTCCCAGGGGGAGGGCTATGGCTACACCTTC.

This clone was counted once. V and J are TRBV29-1 and TRBJ2-1, with 7 nucleotides matching TRBD2. Germline loops: CDR1 SQVTM, CDR2 ANQGSEA. CDR3 size: 14 residues. The CDR3 sequence: CGGTKAGSYNEQFF. DNA of the CDR3: TGCGGGGGGACTAAGGCGGGGTCCTACAATGAGCAGTTCTTC.

The chain uses TRBV6-5 and TRBJ2-2, with TRBD2 matching 8 bases. This CDR3 spans 15 amino acids. After removal of 10 bases from V and 6 bases from J, the junction contained 13 bases not matched to a gene. Germline values: CDR1 MNHEY, CDR2 SVGAGI. CDR3 sequence: CATTGGATKAGELFF. The CDR3 nucleotides are TGTGCCACTACCGGGGGGGCTACAAAGGCCGGGGAGCTGTTTTTT.

This chain uses TRBV11-2 with TRBJ1-1; the match to TRBD1 covers 8 bases. The V segment lost 3 bases and the J segment 7 bases; nucleotides outside the gene matches: 7. This CDR3 has 14 residues. In germline, CDR1 is SGHAT, CDR2 FQNNGV. Here the CDR3 DNA reads TGTGCCAGCAGCTTCCCGGACAGGGAGGGTGAAGCTTTCTTT. This codes for CASSFPDREGEAFF.

The chain recombines TRBV19 with TRBJ2-1; tentatively, D is TRBD2 (7 bases). V gave up 9 bases and J gave up 10 bases, with 16 bases separating them. CDR3 length: 12 residues. CDR1 and CDR2 from the germline V gene are LNHDA and SQIVND (reference sequence). CDR3 nucleotide sequence: TGTGCCAGGAAATTTAGGGGGGGCGAGCAGTTCTTC. Protein: CARKFRGGEQFF.

This chain joins TRBV29-1 and TRBJ2-7; TRBD2 aligns across 10 bases. CDR1 and CDR2 (germline): SQVTM, ANQGSEA. V shed 5 bases and J 5 bases; nucleotides not matched to a gene: 15. This CDR3 spans 16 amino acids. The CDR3 bases are TGCAGCGTTCGAAGGGGAGCGGGAGGGTCAATGGACGAGCAGTACTTC. It specifies CSVRRGAGGSMDEQYF.

The genes are TRBV4-3 and TRBJ2-1, with D unresolved. The germline CDR1 and CDR2 sequences are LGHNA and YSLEER. V was clipped by 0 bases and J by 6 bases, with 21 bases between them. The CDR3 spans 18 residues. The CDR3 nucleotides read TGCGCCAGCAGCCAAGAGGCCCCTCCCAGCGCTGCCGCCAATGAGCAGTTCTTC. Its protein is CASSQEAPPSAAANEQFF.

This chain connects TRBV7-2 to TRBJ2-5, with D possibly matching TRBD1 (5 bases). The V and J ends lost 0 bases and 5 bases respectively, with 16 bases between them. The CDR3 is made up of 16 amino acids. The germline gives CDR1 SGHTA, CDR2 FQGNSA. CDR3 sequence reads: CASSLAAGAGRETQYF. The CDR3 coding sequence is TGTGCCAGCAGCTTAGCGGCTGGGGCCGGTAGGGAGACCCAGTACTTC.

This clone came up once. The V gene is TRBV2, the J gene TRBJ2-7, with 8 bases matching TRBD1. With 11 bases clipped from V and 7 bases from J, the junction kept 13 bases outside the gene matches. The CDR3 is 13 residues long. Germline CDR1 is SNHLY and CDR2 is FYNNEI. For the CDR3, the DNA is TGTGCCGGCTCGGGACAGGTCTCGAAAGAGCAGTACTTC. As protein: CAGSGQVSKEQYF.

This chain joins TRBV6-6 and TRBJ1-5, with a tentative D call TRBD1 (6 bases). CDR1 MNHNY and CDR2 SVGAGI come from the germline V gene (reference sequence). The V end lost 3 bases, the J end lost 1 base, and 13 bases lay between the germline ends. The CDR3 has 16 amino acids. CDR3 sequence: CASSYYRTESNQPQHF. The CDR3 bases are TGTGCCAGCAGTTATTATCGGACAGAAAGCAATCAGCCCCAGCATTTT.

Details on this clone: An end of the junction differs from the germline gene, which may be a read error. V and J are TRBV2 and TRBJ1-1, with unresolved D. CDR1 is SNHLY, CDR2 FYNNEI, per germline. This CDR3 has 10 residues. This CDR3 is CASSLLFQYF. CDR3 in DNA: TGTGCCAGCAGTCTATTATTCCAGTACTTT.

The V and J genes are TRBV7-9 and TRBJ2-1; D possibly matches TRBD1 or TRBD2 (5 bases each). The CDR3 is made up of 12 amino acids. V lost 4 bases, J lost 9 bases, and 10 bases lay in between. Germline loops: CDR1 SEHNR, CDR2 FQNEAQ (reference sequence). CDR3 loop: CASSSGRGEQFF. The CDR3 DNA reads as TGTGCCAGCAGCTCAGGGAGAGGTGAGCAGTTCTTC.

The chain combines TRBV10-1 with TRBJ2-7; no clear D gene. The germline V gene encodes CDR1 WNHNN and CDR2 SYGVQD (reference sequence). V was pared by 0 bases and J by 0 bases, with 9 bases between. The CDR3 runs to 15 residues. The CDR3 bases are TGCGCCAGCAGTGAGTCAACACCCAGCTCCTACGAGCAGTACTTC. The encoded protein is CASSESTPSSYEQYF.